The text below deals with one T cell receptor beta chain. Its target is not known. CDR1 is LGHNA, CDR2 YSLEER, per germline. The CDR3 length is 15 residues. The junction had 5 bases not matched to a gene; V was cut back by 0 bases and J by 6 bases. The entry originates in a study of T-cell memory formation after mild COVID-19. Study-level information: Largely donor-specific sequence clusters came from two donors.

Via MiXCR, TCRdb re-called the 5' RACE reads, giving one row per CDR3 protein. The sample holds a few hundred thousand distinct CDR3 sequences, around 17% seen once. Whole-study findings and limits: The SARS-CoV-2 specificity of second-wave clones reaching peak at day 37 remained unverified. For contracting clones, CD4+ ones sat mainly in CM and EM, CD8+ in EMRA.

The rearrangement links TRBV4-3 to TRBJ2-4, with 7 bases lining up with TRBD2. This clonotype was obtained from a man aged 18 to 30 who had mild COVID-19 (a few samples of this study predate the infection). Cell type and time point are not known. Specimen: PBMCs or a T cell subset sorted from them (not recorded which). In nucleotides, the CDR3 is TGCGCCAGCAGCCAAGAGGGGGGGGTACGAAACATTCAGTACTTC. This gives the protein CASSQEGGVRNIQYF.